This T cell receptor beta chain was profiled in a study of human T cells and chemical hapten exposure. TCRdb used MiXCR to reprocess the RACE reads, holding one entry per CDR3 protein. Among about 120,000 distinct CDR3 sequences, about an eighth were seen once, and the ten largest hold 0.92%. Time point: patch test 1, 2 weeks after DPC sensitization. Treatment described: therapeutic diphenylcyclopropenone sensitization with weekly scalp DPC. Each donor was an alopecia patient between 18 and 70 years of age who qualified for DPC. This CDR3 spans 14 amino acids. The J segment lost 5 bases and the V segment lost 0 bases, leaving 3 bases of the junction unmatched. Germline V CDR1 and CDR2: SGHKS, YYEKEE (reference sequence). Study-wide findings and caveats: Relative to controls, expanded TCRs formed significantly more large CDR3 similarity clusters.

Concerning this clonotype itself: The antigen is unknown.

J is TRBJ2-7 and V is TRBV5-5, with 9 bases matching TRBD1. The starting material was whole blood, obtained in connection with sensitization to the hapten diphenylcyclopropenone (DPC). The source is a man aged 18-30 years with alopecia areata. Some clones in this sample may be carry-over from other donors' samples. The CDR3 coding sequence is TGTGCCAGCAGCTTGGGACAGGGGGAGAACGAGCAGTACTTC. Its translation is CASSLGQGENEQYF.